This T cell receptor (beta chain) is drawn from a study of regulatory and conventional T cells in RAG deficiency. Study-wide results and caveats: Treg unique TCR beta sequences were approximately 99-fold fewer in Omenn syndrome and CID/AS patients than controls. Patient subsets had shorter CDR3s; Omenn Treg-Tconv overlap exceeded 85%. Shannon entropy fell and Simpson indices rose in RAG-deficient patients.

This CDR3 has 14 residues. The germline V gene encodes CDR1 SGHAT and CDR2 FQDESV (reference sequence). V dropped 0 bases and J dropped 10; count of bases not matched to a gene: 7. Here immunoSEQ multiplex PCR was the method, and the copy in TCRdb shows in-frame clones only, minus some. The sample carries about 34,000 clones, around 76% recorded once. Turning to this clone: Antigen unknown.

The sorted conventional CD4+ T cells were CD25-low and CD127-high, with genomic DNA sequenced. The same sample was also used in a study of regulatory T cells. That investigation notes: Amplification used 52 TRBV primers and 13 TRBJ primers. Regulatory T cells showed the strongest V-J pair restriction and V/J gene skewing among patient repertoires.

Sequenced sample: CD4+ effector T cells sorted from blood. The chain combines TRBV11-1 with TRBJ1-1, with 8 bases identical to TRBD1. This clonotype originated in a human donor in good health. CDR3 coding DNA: TGTGCCAGCAGCTTAGCGGACAGGGTCGGCAGAGCTTTCTTT. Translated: CASSLADRVGRAFF.